Following are 19 T cell receptor beta chains from one sample sequenced in a study of blood T cell repertoires in COVID-19. Produced via immunoSEQ multiplex PCR; TCRdb's table is partial and in-frame only. This sample has about 310,000 clones, with around nine tenths found just once. The sequenced sample was peripheral blood. These receptors all come from a man in his fifties or sixties with active or convalescent COVID-19.

This clone appeared once. The rearrangement uses TRBV9 and TRBJ2-5; D might be TRBD2 (7 bases). The germline V gene has CDR1 SGDLS and CDR2 YYNGEE. Trimming left V 0 bases short and J 4 bases short, with 19 bases between. The CDR3 consists of 17 residues. This chain's CDR3 is CASSVEVGGPVGETQYF. DNA for the CDR3: TGTGCCAGCAGCGTAGAAGTGGGGGGGCCAGTAGGAGAGACCCAGTACTTC. Combining the CDR3 with reference TRBV9 and TRBJ2-5 gives the whole variable domain DSGVTQTPKHLITATGQRVTLRCSPRSGDLSVYWYQQSLDQGLQFLIQYYNGEERAKGNILERFSAQQFPDLHSELNLSSLELGDSALYFCASSVEVGGPVGETQYFGPGTRLLVL.

This sequence joins TRBV9 and TRBJ2-1; the D gene is possibly TRBD2 (6 bases). CDR3 size: 13 residues. V was cut by 3 bases and J by 10 bases, with 14 bases left in between. CDR1 is SGDLS and CDR2 is YYNGEE in the germline V gene. As DNA, the CDR3 is TGTGCCAGCAGCGCCGGACTATTCAAGGAGCAGTTCTTC. It is translated as CASSAGLFKEQFF.

The CDR3 loop reads CASSLEGTMNNEQFF. The CDR3 DNA sequence: TGCGCCAGCAGCTTGGAAGGGACTATGAACAATGAGCAGTTCTTC. The V and J genes are TRBV5-1 and TRBJ2-1; 7 bases line up with TRBD2. This CDR3 spans 15 amino acids. V dropped 0 bases and J dropped 5; count of bases not matched to a gene: 5. Germline lookup yields CDR1 SGHRS and CDR2 YFSETQ.

For this clone: Distinct nucleotide sequences in the sample also encode this CDR3. The V and J genes are TRBV19 and TRBJ2-1; 7 bases align to TRBD2. CDR1 LNHDA and CDR2 SQIVND come from the germline V gene (reference sequence). The CDR3 loop spans 15 amino acids. V lost 3 bases to trimming and J lost 3 bases; unmatched junction nucleotides: 5. The CDR3 DNA is TGTGCCAGTAGTATCGGTCTAGCGGACTACAATGAGCAGTTCTTC. As protein: CASSIGLADYNEQFF. The variable domain in full, with the rest retrieved from reference TRBV19 and TRBJ2-1, is DGGITQSPKYLFRKEGQNVTLSCEQNLNHDAMYWYRQDPGQGLRLIYYSQIVNDFQKGDIAEGYSVSREKKESFPLTVTSAQKNPTAFYLCASSIGLADYNEQFFGPGTRLTVL.

The chain recombines TRBV7-6 with TRBJ2-1; D is possibly TRBD2 (5 bases). CDR1 and CDR2 from the germline V gene are SGHVS and FNYEAQ. The CDR3 has 14 amino acids. V was trimmed by 5 bases and J by 5 bases, leaving 13 bases between them. Here the CDR3 reads CASSPRGPNNEQFF. In nucleotides, the CDR3 is TGTGCCAGCAGCCCAAGAGGGCCAAACAATGAGCAGTTCTTC.

The chain combines TRBV27 with TRBJ2-1; D is unresolved. Trimming removed 5 bases at V and 4 bases at J, with 9 bases between. CDR1 is MNHEY and CDR2 is SMNVEV in the germline V gene (reference sequence). The CDR3 consists of 13 residues. The chain's CDR3 is CASSSPLYNEQFF. For the CDR3, the DNA is TGTGCCAGCAGTAGCCCGTTATACAATGAGCAGTTCTTC.

The chain couples TRBV5-1 to TRBJ2-1; TRBD2 matches at 7 bases. The trim removed 6 bases at V and 5 bases at J, leaving 5 bases unmatched. Germline CDR1 reads SGHRS; CDR2 reads YFSETQ. The CDR3 has 13 amino acids. In DNA, the CDR3 is TGCGCCAGCACTCGCGGGGGAAACAATGAGCAGTTCTTC. Translation: CASTRGGNNEQFF.

The rearrangement joins TRBV5-1 to TRBJ1-2, with 8 nucleotides matching TRBD1. Germline V gene data show CDR1 as SGHRS and CDR2 as YFSETQ. V lost 4 bases and J lost 1; bases outside the gene matches: 6. This CDR3 is built from 15 residues. This chain's CDR3 is CASSEDRGNNYGYTF. As DNA, the CDR3 is TGCGCCAGCAGCGAAGACAGGGGCAATAACTATGGCTACACCTTC.

CDR3 nucleotide sequence: TGTGCCAGCAGCGTAGGGGGACTAGCGGCCTCCTACAATGAGCAGTTCTTC. Translation gives CASSVGGLAASYNEQFF. The chain recombines TRBV9 with TRBJ2-1; 11 bases line up with TRBD2. V lost 0 bases and J lost 0; bases outside the gene matches: 2. CDR1 is SGDLS and CDR2 is YYNGEE in the germline V gene. This CDR3 comprises 17 residues.

This clone was counted only a few times. The sample has other DNA sequences that encode this CDR3 too. This chain links TRBV29-1 with TRBJ1-1; weak D call: TRBD1 (6 bases). CDR3 size: 13 residues. The V and J ends lost 6 bases and 0 bases respectively, with 11 bases between them. The germline gives CDR1 SQVTM, CDR2 ANQGSEA. The CDR3 DNA sequence: TGCAGCGTCGCGGACAGATTGAACACTGAAGCTTTCTTT. Amino acid sequence: CSVADRLNTEAFF. Filled out from reference TRBV29-1 and TRBJ1-1, the complete variable domain reads SAVISQKPSRDICQRGTSLTIQCQVDSQVTMMFWYRQQPGQSLTLIATANQGSEATYESGFVIDKFPISRPNLTFSTLTVSNMSPEDSSIYLCSVADRLNTEAFFGQGTRLTVV.

The chain uses TRBV30 and TRBJ1-5, with 8 bases aligning to TRBD1. The V and J ends lost 3 bases and 7 bases, in that order; junction bases with no gene match: 2. Germline V gene sequence: CDR1 GTSNPN, CDR2 SVGIG (reference sequence). This CDR3 comprises 12 residues. The CDR3 nucleotides are TGTGCCTGGAGGACAGGGGACCAGCCCCAGCATTTT. This gives the protein CAWRTGDQPQHF.

This clone was found once. The sample carries other DNA sequences with the same CDR3. The chain links TRBV5-4 to TRBJ1-4; 8 bases match TRBD1. After removal of 1 base from V and 7 bases from J, the junction contained 0 bases not matched to a gene. CDR1 and CDR2 (germline): SGHNT, YYREEE (reference sequence). This CDR3 has 13 amino acids. This CDR3 reads CASSLTGGEKLFF. DNA for the CDR3: TGTGCCAGCAGCTTGACAGGGGGTGAAAAACTGTTTTTT.

The chain joins TRBV28 to TRBJ2-2, with 10 bases fitting TRBD2. The CDR3 totals 16 residues. Germline lookup yields CDR1 MDHEN and CDR2 SYDVKM. With 3 bases clipped from V and 6 bases from J, the junction kept 7 bases outside the gene matches. The CDR3 DNA sequence: TGTGCCAGCAGTTTCGGTGGGCTAGCGGGGGCCGGGGAGCTGTTTTTT. It specifies CASSFGGLAGAGELFF.

This clone came up a few times. The gene calls are TRBV30 and TRBJ2-2, with 11 bases aligning to TRBD2. The germline V gene encodes CDR1 GTSNPN and CDR2 SVGIG (reference sequence). Trimming took 3 bases from V and 4 from J; bases not matched to a gene: 1. CDR3 length: 14 residues. The CDR3 nucleotides read TGTGCCTGGAGGGGGACTAGCGGCACCGGGGAGCTGTTTTTT. Translating gives CAWRGTSGTGELFF.

This chain joins TRBV28 and TRBJ2-3; D possibly corresponds to TRBD2 (10 bases). Germline CDR1 is MDHEN and CDR2 is SYDVKM. The V and J ends lost 6 bases and 3 bases respectively, with 31 bases between them. The CDR3 runs 20 residues. The DNA for the CDR3 is TGTGCCAGCAGGCCGGGACAGGGACGAGGGCTAGCGGGAGCTACAGATACGCAGTATTTT. Its protein is CASRPGQGRGLAGATDTQYF.

The J gene is TRBJ2-5, the V gene TRBV6-5, with TRBD2 matching 11 bases. CDR3 length: 14 amino acids. Germline CDR1 MNHEY, CDR2 SVGAGI. J lost 4 bases, V lost 4 bases, and 2 bases had no gene match. CDR3: CASSFGLAGETQYF. In nucleotides, the CDR3 is TGTGCCAGCAGTTTCGGACTAGCGGGAGAGACCCAGTACTTC.

The chain links TRBV5-1 to TRBJ2-1, with TRBD2 identical over 10 bases. Germline lookup yields CDR1 SGHRS and CDR2 YFSETQ. V lost 4 bases, J lost 4 bases, and 8 bases stayed unmatched. This CDR3 spans 16 amino acids. CDR3 nucleotides: TGCGCCAGCAGCGGTACCACTAGCGGGGATTACAATGAGCAGTTCTTC. Protein sequence: CASSGTTSGDYNEQFF.

The rearrangement links TRBV28 to TRBJ2-7; 7 bases map to TRBD2. CDR1 MDHEN and CDR2 SYDVKM come from the germline V gene. The CDR3 loop spans 13 amino acids. The ends lost 3 bases at V and 3 bases at J; junction bases unmatched: 2. CDR3 bases: TGTGCCAGCAGTTTGACTAGCTACTACGAGCAGTACTTC. Translating gives CASSLTSYYEQYF.

The chain recombines TRBV2 with TRBJ1-4; 8 nucleotides align to TRBD1. CDR1 is SNHLY, CDR2 FYNNEI, per germline. Trimming at V came to 5 bases and at J to 4 bases, leaving 3 bases not matched to a gene. CDR3 length equals 14 residues. The CDR3 sequence is CASSRDRFNEKLFF. CDR3 DNA sequence: TGTGCCAGCAGTCGGGACAGGTTTAATGAAAAACTGTTTTTT.